A single sample is the source of the 31 T cell receptor beta chains below, sequenced in a study of blood T cell repertoires in COVID-19. Produced via immunoSEQ multiplex PCR; TCRdb's table is partial and in-frame only. The repertoire holds approximately 440,000 clones, roughly 88% seen once, with under 0.7% in the top ten. Sequences were obtained from PBMCs or T cells enriched from blood (not recorded which). The receptors were sampled from a man younger than 35 who had recovered from COVID-19.

The chain employs TRBV2 and TRBJ1-3, with TRBD1 as a possible D gene (6 bases). Germline CDR1 and CDR2: SNHLY and FYNNEI. The V and J ends lost 2 bases and 5 bases respectively, with 16 bases between them. The CDR3 sequence is 16 residues long. In nucleotides, the CDR3 is TGTGCCAGCAGTGAAATCCCAGACAGGCAAAGAAACACCATATATTTT. Protein product: CASSEIPDRQRNTIYF.

This clone turned up a few times. The V gene is TRBV7-9, the J gene TRBJ1-1; no clear D. The CDR3 spans 14 residues. Deletions cut 3 bases from V and 3 bases from J, with 11 bases between. Germline CDR1 and CDR2: SEHNR and FQNEAQ (reference sequence). The CDR3 DNA reads TGTGCCAGCAGCTTGTCCGCGATAGACACTGAAGCTTTCTTT. It yields the protein CASSLSAIDTEAFF.

This sequence joins TRBV15 and TRBJ1-1, with D uncertain. V dropped 3 bases and J dropped 0 bases, with 14 bases sitting between them. Germline CDR1 reads LNHNV; CDR2 reads YYDKDF (reference sequence). The CDR3 extends over 16 amino acids. This CDR3 is CATSRAASFMNTEAFF. Here the CDR3 DNA reads TGTGCCACCAGCAGGGCAGCGAGCTTTATGAACACTGAAGCTTTCTTT.

This clone appeared a few times. The chain combines TRBV27 with TRBJ1-2; the D gene is possibly TRBD1 (5 bases). CDR1 is MNHEY, CDR2 SMNVEV, per germline (reference sequence). The V and J ends lost 4 bases and 8 bases respectively, with 14 bases between them. The CDR3 has 13 residues. The CDR3 here is CASSSGQERGYTF. Here the CDR3 DNA reads TGTGCCAGCAGTTCAGGGCAGGAGAGAGGCTACACCTTC.

In its sample, this clone was seen many times. The chain joins TRBV7-9 to TRBJ2-7; 9 nucleotides line up with TRBD2. V gave up 5 bases and J gave up 2 bases; unmatched junction bases: 4. There are 14 residues in the CDR3. Per the germline V gene, CDR1 is SEHNR and CDR2 is FQNEAQ (reference sequence). CDR3 in DNA: TGTGCCAGCAGCCTTAGCGGGGGCGCCTACGAGCAGTACTTC. This gives the protein CASSLSGGAYEQYF.

The chain carries TRBV12-3 or TRBV12-4 and TRBJ2-3, with 9 nucleotides matching TRBD2. This CDR3 spans 12 amino acids. With V trimmed by 6 bases and J by 14 bases, 9 bases remained unmatched. CDR3 sequence reads: CASSTTSGTLYF. The CDR3 region has the DNA TGTGCCAGCAGCACGACTAGCGGCACATTGTATTTT.

The genes are TRBV29-1 and TRBJ1-2; no reliable D call. V was pared by 6 bases and J by 8 bases, with 16 bases between. From germline, CDR1 is SQVTM and CDR2 ANQGSEA. The CDR3 has 12 residues. The CDR3 sequence is CSVQNRGEGYTF. The CDR3 DNA reads TGCAGCGTCCAGAACCGCGGGGAGGGCTACACCTTC.

The genes are TRBV6-4 and TRBJ1-3; no definite D call. Germline loops: CDR1 MRHNA, CDR2 SNTAGT. Trimming shortened V by 0 bases and J by 0 bases, and 9 bases separated the two germline ends. CDR3 length: 16 amino acids. CDR3 protein: CASSDSNAVSGNTIYF. CDR3 DNA: TGTGCCAGCAGTGACTCGAACGCAGTCTCTGGAAACACCATATATTTT.

J is TRBJ2-2 and V is TRBV9, with D tentatively TRBD1 (5 bases). The CDR3 is 14 amino acids. Germline CDR1 and CDR2: SGDLS and YYNGEE. Trimming left V 5 bases short and J 2 bases short, with 10 bases between. The CDR3 reads CASRQGYNTGELFF. The CDR3 nucleotides are TGTGCCAGCAGGCAGGGATATAACACCGGGGAGCTGTTTTTT.

This chain connects TRBV7-8 to TRBJ1-1; perhaps TRBD1 as D (6 bases). Germline V CDR1 and CDR2: SGHVS, FQNEAQ. Trimming took 6 bases from V and 5 from J, leaving 16 bases between them. The CDR3 length is 14 residues. The CDR3 DNA is TGTGCCAGCAGTTCGTTCGAGGGGGGGACTGAAGCTTTCTTT. It encodes CASSSFEGGTEAFF. Together with reference TRBV7-8 and TRBJ1-1, the CDR3 gives the full variable domain: GAGVSQSPRYKVAKRGQDVALRCDPISGHVSLFWYQQALGQGPEFLTYFQNEAQLDKSGLPSDRFFAERPEGSVSTLKIQRTQQEDSAVYLCASSSFEGGTEAFFGQGTRLTVV.

The V gene is TRBV7-9, the J gene TRBJ1-2; D is uncertain. The V end lost 1 base, the J end lost 4 bases, and 13 bases lay between the germline ends. Germline loops: CDR1 SEHNR, CDR2 FQNEAQ (reference sequence). There are 15 residues in the CDR3. The CDR3 sequence is CASSLGARLGYGYTF. The CDR3 nucleotides read TGTGCCAGCAGCTTAGGGGCAAGGCTGGGCTATGGCTACACCTTC.

The chain employs TRBV30 and TRBJ1-1; D uncertain. CDR3 length equals 11 residues. Germline V gene data show CDR1 as GTSNPN and CDR2 as SVGIG (reference sequence). DNA of the CDR3: TGTGCTAAGACTGAGAACACTGAAGCTTTCTTT. Translated: CAKTENTEAFF.

The chain carries TRBV7-3 and TRBJ2-7; TRBD2 matches 14 bases. V lost 5 bases and J lost 7; bases outside the gene matches: 4. The CDR3 has 14 residues. Germline V gene lookup returns CDR1 SGHTA and CDR2 FQGTGA. CDR3 coding DNA: TGTGCCAGCAGCAAGACTAGCGGGAGGGTGGAGCAGTACTTC. Residues: CASSKTSGRVEQYF.

Concerning this clone itself: With a much larger clone just one base away, this may be a read error. The chain couples TRBV2 to TRBJ1-1, with D tentatively TRBD1 (6 bases). The CDR3 extends over 13 amino acids. V was clipped by 6 bases and J by 1 base, with 9 bases between them. Germline loops: CDR1 SNHLY, CDR2 FYNNEI. CDR3 nucleotide sequence: TGTGCCAGCAGGAACAGGGAGAACACTGAAGCTTTCTTT. It yields the protein CASRNRENTEAFF. The entire variable domain, with the rest obtained from reference TRBV2 and TRBJ1-1, is as follows: EPEVTQTPSHQVTQMGQEVILRCVPISNHLYFYWYRQILGQKVEFLVSFYNNEISEKSEIFDDQFSVERPDGSNFTLKIRSTKLEDSAMYFCASRNRENTEAFFGQGTRLTVV.

V gene TRBV5-4 combines with J gene TRBJ2-7, with D perhaps matching TRBD2 (5 bases). Germline values: CDR1 SGHNT, CDR2 YYREEE (reference sequence). The CDR3 runs 15 residues. V lost 4 bases, J lost 5 bases, and 19 bases lay in between. The CDR3 DNA follows: TGTGCCAGCAGCACCCCGGAGGCGGTCCGGGACGAGCAGTACTTC. Its protein product is CASSTPEAVRDEQYF.

This rearrangement joins TRBV28 to TRBJ1-2; D call uncertain. The CDR3 sequence is 15 residues long. CDR1 and CDR2 from the germline V gene are MDHEN and SYDVKM. Deletions cut 10 bases from V and 2 bases from J, with 20 bases between. CDR3: CATFSPAPRNYGYTF. The DNA of the CDR3 is TGTGCCACCTTTTCCCCGGCGCCGAGGAACTATGGCTACACCTTC.

Only a few counts were recorded for this clone. V is TRBV6-6 and J is TRBJ1-1; D is unresolved. V dropped 7 bases and J dropped 2 bases, with 17 bases sitting between them. Germline loops: CDR1 MNHNY, CDR2 SVGAGI (reference sequence). This CDR3 comprises 15 residues. In nucleotides, the CDR3 is TGTGCCAGCACCCCTACGCGCAACGCCAACACTGAAGCTTTCTTT. Translating it yields CASTPTRNANTEAFF.

V usage is TRBV5-4 and J usage is TRBJ1-2; possible D gene TRBD1, 6 bases. Germline CDR1 is SGHNT and CDR2 is YYREEE (reference sequence). Between the trimmed V and J ends, which lost 0 bases and 1 base, there was a span of 10 bases. CDR3 size: 15 residues. For the CDR3, the DNA is TGTGCCAGCAGCTTGGGACAGGCCCTTAACTATGGCTACACCTTC. Translation gives CASSLGQALNYGYTF.

As for this clone: The same CDR3 can be traced to other DNA sequences in this sample. The rearrangement links TRBV12-3 or TRBV12-4 to TRBJ1-2, with D tentatively TRBD1 (6 bases). Between the trimmed V and J ends, which lost 1 base and 4 bases, there was a span of 7 bases. The CDR3 sequence is 13 residues long. The CDR3 nucleotides are TGTGCCAGCAGTTTAGGGACAGTCTATGGCTACACCTTC. Residues: CASSLGTVYGYTF.

This sequence joins TRBV7-8 and TRBJ2-1; 8 nucleotides agree with TRBD2. The CDR3 sequence is 13 residues long. V lost 6 bases to trimming and J lost 7 bases; unmatched junction nucleotides: 5. Germline V gene lookup returns CDR1 SGHVS and CDR2 FQNEAQ. The CDR3 DNA reads as TGTGCCAGCAGGGCACTAGCGGAGAATGAGCAGTTCTTC. Its translation is CASRALAENEQFF.

This chain connects TRBV11-3 to TRBJ2-5; D might be TRBD2 (6 bases). This CDR3 is built from 13 residues. Germline values: CDR1 SGHNT, CDR2 YENEEA. V gave up 8 bases and J gave up 2 bases, with 12 bases separating them. The CDR3 sequence: CASGATRQETQYF. The CDR3 region has the DNA TGTGCCAGCGGTGCGACTAGACAAGAGACCCAGTACTTC.

This chain uses TRBV7-9 with TRBJ2-3, with TRBD2 matching 8 bases. The CDR3 has 16 residues. Germline V gene sequence: CDR1 SEHNR, CDR2 FQNEAQ (reference sequence). Losses at the gene ends were 7 bases for V and 0 bases for J; bases not matched to a gene: 9. Here the CDR3 reads CASTPGSSGSTDTQYF. In DNA form, the CDR3 reads TGTGCCAGCACCCCCGGGTCTAGCGGGAGCACAGATACGCAGTATTTT.

The V gene is TRBV2, the J gene TRBJ2-3, with TRBD2 matching 14 bases. With 1 base clipped from V and 3 bases from J, the junction kept 6 bases outside the gene matches. CDR1 is SNHLY, CDR2 FYNNEI, per germline. The length of the CDR3 is 18 residues. The CDR3 reads CASSEGTSGRFRTDTQYF. In nucleotides, the CDR3 is TGTGCCAGCAGTGAAGGGACTAGCGGGAGGTTCCGTACAGATACGCAGTATTTT. The variable domain in full, with the rest retrieved from reference TRBV2 and TRBJ2-3, is EPEVTQTPSHQVTQMGQEVILRCVPISNHLYFYWYRQILGQKVEFLVSFYNNEISEKSEIFDDQFSVERPDGSNFTLKIRSTKLEDSAMYFCASSEGTSGRFRTDTQYFGPGTRLTVL.

This clone was counted a single time. The chain employs TRBV28 and TRBJ2-3; TRBD2 aligns across 9 bases. Per germline, CDR1 MDHEN and CDR2 SYDVKM. The V segment lost 8 bases and the J segment 4 bases; nucleotides outside the gene matches: 13. This CDR3 is 16 amino acids long. CDR3 region: CASVSGVAGVSDTQYF. CDR3 DNA sequence: TGTGCCAGCGTCAGTGGCGTAGCGGGAGTGTCAGATACGCAGTATTTT.

This chain joins TRBV28 and TRBJ2-6; 9 bases are a match to TRBD1. The CDR3 is made up of 15 amino acids. From germline, CDR1 is MDHEN and CDR2 SYDVKM. J gave up 3 bases and V 10 bases, and 7 bases lay outside the gene matches. The DNA for the CDR3 is TGTGCCACCAGGGACAGGGTCATTGGGGCCAACGTCCTGACTTTC. Translated: CATRDRVIGANVLTF.

The chain uses TRBV7-2 and TRBJ1-2; possible D gene TRBD1, 5 bases. CDR3 size: 15 residues. Germline V CDR1 and CDR2: SGHTA, FQGNSA. The V gene lost 6 bases and the J gene lost 3 bases, with 17 bases spanning the gap. The CDR3 DNA reads as TGTGCCAGCAGTTCCGCGGGGTTAGGGGACTATGGCTACACCTTC. Its translation is CASSSAGLGDYGYTF.

The chain links TRBV5-4 to TRBJ2-2; D not certain. Germline V gene sequence: CDR1 SGHNT, CDR2 YYREEE (reference sequence). With 1 base removed from V and 7 bases from J, the gap between germline ends came to 8 bases. The CDR3 totals 13 residues. The CDR3 DNA is TGTGCCAGCAGCTTGAAAGTAGACGGGGAGCTGTTTTTT. As protein: CASSLKVDGELFF. Drawing the rest from reference TRBV5-4 and TRBJ2-2, the complete variable domain is ETGVTQSPTHLIKTRGQQVTLRCSSQSGHNTVSWYQQALGQGPQFIFQYYREEENGRGNFPPRFSGLQFPNYSSELNVNALELDDSALYLCASSLKVDGELFFGEGSRLTVL.

The chain uses TRBV5-4 and TRBJ1-2, with 10 bases fitting TRBD1. Germline CDR1 is SGHNT and CDR2 is YYREEE (reference sequence). The CDR3 spans 15 residues. V dropped 7 bases and J dropped 5; count of bases not matched to a gene: 11. CDR3 amino acids: CASWDRGAGLYGYTF. Here the CDR3 DNA reads TGTGCCAGCTGGGACAGGGGTGCGGGATTGTATGGCTACACCTTC.

This chain connects TRBV7-9 to TRBJ1-2, with no clear D. The V gene lost 3 bases and the J gene lost 4 bases, with 21 bases spanning the gap. The length of the CDR3 is 17 residues. Germline V gene lookup returns CDR1 SEHNR and CDR2 FQNEAQ (reference sequence). DNA of the CDR3: TGTGCCAGCAGCTTTACGCCGGCGGTCTGGGAGGTCTATGGCTACACCTTC. Translating it yields CASSFTPAVWEVYGYTF.

The J gene is TRBJ2-7, the V gene TRBV2, with 11 bases identical to TRBD2. V lost 8 bases, J lost 6 bases, and 6 bases stayed unmatched. CDR3 length: 13 amino acids. Germline V lookup: CDR1 SNHLY, CDR2 FYNNEI. CDR3 amino acids: CASGGTSGGEQYF. In DNA form, the CDR3 reads TGTGCCAGCGGAGGCACTAGCGGGGGCGAGCAGTACTTC.

The rearrangement links TRBV2 to TRBJ2-1, with D uncertain. The CDR3 consists of 14 residues. Germline loops: CDR1 SNHLY, CDR2 FYNNEI. V was pared by 6 bases and J by 0 bases, with 9 bases between. CDR3 sequence: CASRPRSSYNEQFF. CDR3 DNA: TGTGCCAGCAGGCCCCGGAGCTCCTACAATGAGCAGTTCTTC.